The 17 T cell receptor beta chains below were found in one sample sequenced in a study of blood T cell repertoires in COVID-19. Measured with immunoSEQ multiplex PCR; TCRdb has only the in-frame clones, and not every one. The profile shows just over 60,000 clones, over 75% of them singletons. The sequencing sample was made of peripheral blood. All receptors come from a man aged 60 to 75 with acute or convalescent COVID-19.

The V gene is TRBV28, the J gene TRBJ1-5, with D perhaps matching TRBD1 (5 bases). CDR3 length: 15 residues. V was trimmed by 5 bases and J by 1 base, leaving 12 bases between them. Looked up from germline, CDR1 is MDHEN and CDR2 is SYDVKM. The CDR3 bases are TGTGCCAGCAGTCCAACCGGGGGGAGCAATCAGCCCCAGCATTTT. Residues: CASSPTGGSNQPQHF.

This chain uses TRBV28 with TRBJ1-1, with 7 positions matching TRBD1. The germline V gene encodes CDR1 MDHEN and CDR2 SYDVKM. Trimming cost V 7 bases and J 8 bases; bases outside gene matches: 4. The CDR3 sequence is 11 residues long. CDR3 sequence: CASNRQGEAFF. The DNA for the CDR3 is TGTGCCAGCAACCGACAGGGCGAAGCTTTCTTT.

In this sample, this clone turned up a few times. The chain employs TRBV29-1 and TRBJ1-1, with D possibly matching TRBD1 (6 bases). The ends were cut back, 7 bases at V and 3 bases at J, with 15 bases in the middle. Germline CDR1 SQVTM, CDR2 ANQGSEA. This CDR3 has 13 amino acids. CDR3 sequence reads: CSAGDTRDTEAFF. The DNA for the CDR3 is TGCAGCGCTGGGGACACAAGGGACACTGAAGCTTTCTTT.

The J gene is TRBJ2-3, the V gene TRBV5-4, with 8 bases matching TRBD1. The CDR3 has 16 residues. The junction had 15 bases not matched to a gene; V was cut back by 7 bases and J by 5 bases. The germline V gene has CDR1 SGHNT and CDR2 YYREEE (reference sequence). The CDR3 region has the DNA TGTGCCAGCCAGGGACAGGTCGGCAGGGAGGTAGATACGCAGTATTTT. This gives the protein CASQGQVGREVDTQYF.

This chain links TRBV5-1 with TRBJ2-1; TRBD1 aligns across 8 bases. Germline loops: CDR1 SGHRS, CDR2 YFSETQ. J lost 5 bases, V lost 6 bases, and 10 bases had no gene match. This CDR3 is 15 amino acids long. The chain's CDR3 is CASKSLQGANNEQFF. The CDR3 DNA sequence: TGCGCCAGCAAATCCCTCCAGGGGGCCAACAATGAGCAGTTCTTC.

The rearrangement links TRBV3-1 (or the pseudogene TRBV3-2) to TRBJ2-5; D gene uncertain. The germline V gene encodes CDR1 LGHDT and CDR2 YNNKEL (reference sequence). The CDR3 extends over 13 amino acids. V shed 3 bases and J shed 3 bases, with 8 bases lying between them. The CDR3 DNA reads TGTGCCAGCAGCCATACTTCAAAAGAGACCCAGTACTTC. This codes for CASSHTSKETQYF.

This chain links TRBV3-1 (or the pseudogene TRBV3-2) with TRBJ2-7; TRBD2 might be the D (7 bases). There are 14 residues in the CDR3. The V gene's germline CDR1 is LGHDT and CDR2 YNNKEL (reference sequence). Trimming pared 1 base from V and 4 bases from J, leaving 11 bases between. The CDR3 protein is CASSQAGGAYEQYF. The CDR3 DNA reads TGTGCCAGCAGCCAAGCTGGGGGGGCTTACGAGCAGTACTTC.

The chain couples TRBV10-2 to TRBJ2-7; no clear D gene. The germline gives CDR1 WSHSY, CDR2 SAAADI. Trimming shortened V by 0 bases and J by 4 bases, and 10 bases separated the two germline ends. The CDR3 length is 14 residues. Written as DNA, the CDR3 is TGCGCCAGCAGTGAGTCGAGTAACGCTTACGAGCAGTACTTC. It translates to CASSESSNAYEQYF.

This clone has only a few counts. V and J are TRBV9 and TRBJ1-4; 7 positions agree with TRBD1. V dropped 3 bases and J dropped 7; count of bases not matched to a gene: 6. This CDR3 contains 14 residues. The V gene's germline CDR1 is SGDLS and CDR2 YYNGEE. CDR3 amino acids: CASSEEGGSEKLFF. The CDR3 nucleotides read TGTGCCAGCAGCGAGGAAGGGGGCAGTGAAAAACTGTTTTTT.

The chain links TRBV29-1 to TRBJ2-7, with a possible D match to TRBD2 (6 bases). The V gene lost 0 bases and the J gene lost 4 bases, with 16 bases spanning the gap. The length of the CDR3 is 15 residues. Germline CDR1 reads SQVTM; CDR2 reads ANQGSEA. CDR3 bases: TGCAGCGTTGAAGATCTCCGCGGGGCGGAATACGAGCAGTACTTC. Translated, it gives CSVEDLRGAEYEQYF.

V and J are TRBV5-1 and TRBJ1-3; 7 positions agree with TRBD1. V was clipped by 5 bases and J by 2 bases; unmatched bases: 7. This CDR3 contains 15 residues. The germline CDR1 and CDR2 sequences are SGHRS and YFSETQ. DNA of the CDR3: TGCGCCAGCAGTGACAGGGTGAACGCTGGAAACACCATATATTTT. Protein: CASSDRVNAGNTIYF.

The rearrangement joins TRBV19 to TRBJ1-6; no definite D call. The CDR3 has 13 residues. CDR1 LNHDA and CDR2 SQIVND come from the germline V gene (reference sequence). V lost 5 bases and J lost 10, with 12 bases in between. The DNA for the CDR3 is TGTGCCAGTAGTCCGGGAATACGCTCACCCCTCCACTTT. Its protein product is CASSPGIRSPLHF.

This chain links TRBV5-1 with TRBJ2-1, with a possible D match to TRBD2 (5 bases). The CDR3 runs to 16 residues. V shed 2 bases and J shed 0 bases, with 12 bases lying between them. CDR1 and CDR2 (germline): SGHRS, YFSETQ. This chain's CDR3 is CASSLGDTSSYNEQFF. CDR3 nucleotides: TGCGCCAGCAGCTTAGGTGATACTAGCTCCTACAATGAGCAGTTCTTC.

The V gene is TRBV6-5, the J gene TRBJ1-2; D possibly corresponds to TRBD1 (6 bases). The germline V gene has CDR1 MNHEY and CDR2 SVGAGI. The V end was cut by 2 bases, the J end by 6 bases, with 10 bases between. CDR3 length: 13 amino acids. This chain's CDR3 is CASSYRYRDGYTF. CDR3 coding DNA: TGTGCCAGCAGTTACCGATACAGGGATGGCTACACCTTC.

The CDR3 is CAISRVSYEQYF. CDR3 DNA sequence: TGTGCCATCAGCAGGGTTTCCTACGAGCAGTACTTC. The chain joins TRBV10-3 to TRBJ2-7, with D perhaps TRBD1 (5 bases). The CDR3 spans 12 residues. V gave up 6 bases and J gave up 1 base, with 7 bases separating them. The germline gives CDR1 ENHRY, CDR2 SYGVKD.

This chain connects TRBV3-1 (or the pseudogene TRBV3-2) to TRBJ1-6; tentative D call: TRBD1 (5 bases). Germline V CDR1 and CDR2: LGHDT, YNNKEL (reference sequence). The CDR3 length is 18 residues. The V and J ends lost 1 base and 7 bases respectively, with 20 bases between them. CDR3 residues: CASSQASQQDMKNSPLHF. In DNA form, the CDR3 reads TGTGCCAGCAGCCAAGCCTCGCAACAGGACATGAAAAATTCACCCCTCCACTTT.

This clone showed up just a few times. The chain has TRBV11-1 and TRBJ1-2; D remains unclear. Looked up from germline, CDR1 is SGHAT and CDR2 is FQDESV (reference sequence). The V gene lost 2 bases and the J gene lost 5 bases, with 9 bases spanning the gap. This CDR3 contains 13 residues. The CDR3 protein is CASSLSTLYGYTF. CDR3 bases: TGTGCCAGCAGCTTATCCACCCTATATGGCTACACCTTC.